This T cell receptor (beta chain) was sequenced for a study of CD8 T cells in ankylosing spondylitis. One entry per CDR3 protein results from TCRdb running MiXCR on the 5' RACE reads. The sample has roughly 120,000 distinct CDR3 sequences; about 6.4% are singletons. This clonotype appeared many times. Trimming left V 6 bases short and J 2 bases short, with 16 bases between. The CDR3 has 15 amino acids. Looked up from germline, CDR1 is MNHEY and CDR2 is SVGEGT. The clonotype was recovered from a male donor with ankylosing spondylitis or in good health (not recorded which). Sequenced input: blood, either unsorted or a sorted T cell fraction (not recorded which). This chain connects TRBV6-2 or TRBV6-3 to TRBJ1-1; D may be TRBD1 (5 bases). The CDR3 sequence is CASSSRDRFNTEAFF. The CDR3, as DNA: TGTGCCAGCAGCAGCCGAGACAGATTCAACACTGAAGCTTTCTTT.